This T cell receptor (beta chain) was obtained from a study of blood T cell repertoires in COVID-19. Assay used: immunoSEQ multiplex PCR; TCRdb lists only in-frame clones, some missing. Of around 91,000 clones detected, about four fifths appear once; the ten largest clones hold 15% to 20%. The germline gives CDR1 SNHLY, CDR2 FYNNEI. Trimming removed 6 bases from V and 2 bases from J; junction bases left unmatched: 7. CDR3 length equals 15 residues. The chain is built from TRBV2 and TRBJ2-1; 7 bases are shared with TRBD2. This clonotype originated in a woman aged 80 or over with active or convalescent COVID-19. The sequencing sample was made of peripheral blood. Here the CDR3 reads CASRALGGAYNEQFF. In nucleotides, the CDR3 is TGTGCCAGCAGGGCCTTGGGGGGGGCCTACAATGAGCAGTTCTTC.